This T cell receptor (beta chain) is drawn from a study of blood T cell repertoires in COVID-19. On the study more broadly: PBMCs, B-cell-depleted T cells, or T cells provided the cDNA or gDNA that made up the material.

This clone appeared once. There are 15 residues in the CDR3. The germline gives CDR1 KGHSH, CDR2 LQKENI. Unmatched junction bases numbered 5, after V lost 0 bases and J lost 8 bases. Sequencing used immunoSEQ multiplex PCR; TCRdb keeps in-frame clones, though not all of them. The table has roughly 200,000 clones, about 86% seen once. Sequencing input: peripheral blood. This receptor was taken from a man between 45 and 60 years old with active or convalescent COVID-19. The chain carries TRBV18 and TRBJ2-1, with 9 bases matching TRBD1. This CDR3 is CASSPPGTGNHEQFF. In nucleotides, the CDR3 is TGTGCCAGCTCACCACCCGGGACAGGGAACCATGAGCAGTTCTTC.